This section outlines one T cell receptor beta chain sequence together with its context. These data originate in a study of preoperative IRX-2 immunotherapy in early breast cancer. Sequencing was performed with immunoSEQ multiplex PCR; in TCRdb, only in-frame clones are kept and a portion is missing. This table has under 20,000 clones, 85% appearing once. Treatment meaning: preoperative locoregional IRX-2 cytokine immunotherapy. Patients received preoperative, locoregional IRX-2 cytokine immunotherapy in a phase Ib study. This CDR3 is 14 amino acids long. CDR1 and CDR2 from the germline V gene are SGHNT and YENEEA. The V and J ends lost 3 bases and 3 bases respectively, with 11 bases between them.

The sample consisted of lymph node tissue, taken after IRX-2 immunotherapy. This clonotype was sampled from a human donor with breast cancer. This sequence joins TRBV11-3 and TRBJ2-5; a weak D match, TRBD2 (5 bases). CDR3 protein: CASSFGPGEETQYF. The CDR3 DNA follows: TGTGCCAGCAGCTTCGGGCCCGGGGAAGAGACCCAGTACTTC. Together with reference TRBV11-3 and TRBJ2-5, the CDR3 gives the full variable domain: EAGVVQSPRYKIIEKKQPVAFWCNPISGHNTLYWYLQNLGQGPELLIRYENEEAVDDSQLPKDRFSAERLKGVDSTLKIQPAELGDSAVYLCASSFGPGEETQYFGPGTRLLVL.